This entry lists 31 T cell receptor beta chains sequenced from one sample in a study of T cells after yellow fever vaccination. In TCRdb, the 5' RACE reads were re-called with MiXCR into one record per CDR3 protein. The table has about 360,000 distinct CDR3 sequences, about 6% seen once. Material: PBMCs, obtained 5 days after the yellow fever booster vaccination. These receptors came from a man aged 30-40 years who received the YFV17D yellow fever vaccine.

The chain employs TRBV27 and TRBJ2-3, with D maybe TRBD2 (5 bases). Germline loops: CDR1 MNHEY, CDR2 SMNVEV (reference sequence). This CDR3 has 16 amino acids. The V end was cut by 3 bases, the J end by 1 base, with 14 bases between. In DNA form, the CDR3 reads TGTGCCAGCAGTTTTTTTCACGGGAAGGGCACAGATACGCAGTATTTT. It encodes CASSFFHGKGTDTQYF.

This sequence joins TRBV12-3 or TRBV12-4 and TRBJ2-3, with 12 bases that match TRBD2. CDR3 length: 15 residues. J gave up 3 bases and V 5 bases, and 3 bases lay outside the gene matches. The CDR3 DNA follows: TGTGCCAGCAGTAGACTAGCGGGAGCTACAGATACGCAGTATTTT. Translation gives CASSRLAGATDTQYF.

This clonotype was seen at least ten times. V and J are TRBV10-3 and TRBJ2-2; possibly TRBD1 for D (6 bases). Germline V gene data show CDR1 as ENHRY and CDR2 as SYGVKD. There are 13 residues in the CDR3. V lost 8 bases and J lost 6, with 13 bases in between. CDR3 region: CAIRGGPSGELFF. DNA for the CDR3: TGTGCCATCCGTGGGGGCCCCTCCGGGGAGCTGTTTTTT.

This clonotype appeared a few times. The chain has TRBV5-4 and TRBJ2-2; 9 bases align to TRBD2. Germline-derived CDR1 and CDR2 are SGHNT and YYREEE (reference sequence). This CDR3 has 22 amino acids. J was trimmed by 0 bases and V by 0 bases; bases with no gene match: 18. CDR3 residues: CASSLANSGSQHENTNTGELFF. The DNA for the CDR3 is TGTGCCAGCAGCTTGGCGAATAGCGGGAGCCAACACGAGAATACGAACACCGGGGAGCTGTTTTTT.

In this sample, this clonotype turned up a few times. The V call is TRBV30, the J call TRBJ2-1; 10 bases line up with TRBD2. The CDR3 contains 16 residues. With 3 bases clipped from V and 8 bases from J, the junction kept 13 bases outside the gene matches. Germline V gives CDR1 GTSNPN, CDR2 SVGIG (reference sequence). The CDR3 DNA reads TGTGCCTGGAGCGAGGCGGGGACTAGCGTGAAGGATGAGCAGTTCTTC. Translating gives CAWSEAGTSVKDEQFF.

This clonotype was picked up many times. J is TRBJ2-1 and V is TRBV28; D might be TRBD2 (5 bases). The ends were cut back, 10 bases at V and 5 bases at J, with 15 bases in the middle. CDR1 is MDHEN, CDR2 SYDVKM, per germline. The CDR3 consists of 13 residues. CDR3 protein: CATRGLLDNEQFF. CDR3 DNA sequence: TGTGCCACAAGAGGGCTTTTGGACAATGAGCAGTTCTTC. Variable domain in full (rest from reference TRBV28 and TRBJ2-1): DVKVTQSSRYLVKRTGEKVFLECVQDMDHENMFWYRQDPGLGLRLIYFSYDVKMKEKGDIPEGYSVSREKKERFSLILESASTNQTSMYLCATRGLLDNEQFFGPGTRLTVL.

This clonotype was observed a few times. The chain links TRBV6-2 or TRBV6-3 to TRBJ2-7, with TRBD2 matching 11 bases. Germline CDR1 is MNHEY and CDR2 is SVGEGT. The junction had 9 bases not matched to a gene; V was cut back by 6 bases and J by 5 bases. CDR3 length: 15 amino acids. CDR3 nucleotide sequence: TGTGCCAGCAGACCCTGGACTAGCGGGCTGGACGAGCAGTACTTC. This gives the protein CASRPWTSGLDEQYF.

A few counts support this clonotype. The rearrangement joins TRBV4-3 to TRBJ2-7, with TRBD1 matching 8 bases. The CDR3 runs to 15 residues. The trim removed 6 bases at V and 3 bases at J, leaving 10 bases unmatched. Per the germline V gene, CDR1 is LGHNA and CDR2 is YSLEER. For the CDR3, the DNA is TGCGCCAGCAGGCGTGCGGACAGGGCGATCTACGAGCAGTACTTC. This sequence encodes CASRRADRAIYEQYF.

This chain links TRBV12-5 with TRBJ2-2; 12 nucleotides agree with TRBD2. The CDR3 covers 18 residues. Unmatched junction bases numbered 9, after V lost 5 bases and J lost 2 bases. Per germline, CDR1 LGHNT and CDR2 FRNRAP. DNA of the CDR3: TGTGCTAGTGGTCCCACGTGGACTAGCGGGATTAACACCGGGGAGCTGTTTTTT. Residues: CASGPTWTSGINTGELFF.

V gene TRBV6-2 or TRBV6-3 combines with J gene TRBJ1-2; tentative D call: TRBD1 (5 bases). The CDR3 runs 14 residues. CDR1 and CDR2 from the germline V gene are MNHEY and SVGEGT. V was pared by 6 bases and J by 8 bases, with 19 bases between. The CDR3 loop reads CASSSTPGLGGYTF. In nucleotides, the CDR3 is TGTGCCAGCAGCTCTACCCCAGGGTTGGGCGGCTACACCTTC.

This clonotype was counted many times. The chain carries TRBV18 and TRBJ2-1, with D perhaps given as TRBD1 or TRBD2 (5 bases each). The ends were cut back, 4 bases at V and 8 bases at J, with 15 bases in the middle. CDR3 length equals 14 residues. Germline CDR1 KGHSH, CDR2 LQKENI. The CDR3 DNA follows: TGTGCCAGCTCACGGACCTCCGGGGACGATGAGCAGTTCTTC. Amino acid sequence: CASSRTSGDDEQFF.

This chain uses TRBV6-5 with TRBJ2-5; 10 bases fit TRBD2. Germline V lookup: CDR1 MNHEY, CDR2 SVGAGI. This CDR3 region has 16 residues. Losses at the gene ends were 2 bases for V and 1 base for J; bases not matched to a gene: 4. The CDR3 loop is CASSYPSGRGQETQYF. The CDR3 nucleotides are TGTGCCAGCAGTTACCCCAGCGGGAGGGGCCAAGAGACCCAGTACTTC.

This clonotype was observed at least ten times. V usage is TRBV12-5 and J usage is TRBJ2-7, with no clear D. With 1 base removed from V and 3 bases from J, the gap between germline ends came to 4 bases. The CDR3 length is 12 residues. Germline V CDR1 and CDR2: LGHNT, FRNRAP. CDR3 DNA: TGTGCTAGTGGTTTGGCTCTCTACGAGCAGTACTTC. Protein sequence: CASGLALYEQYF.

The gene calls are TRBV7-6 and TRBJ2-2; TRBD2 matches 7 bases. V dropped 5 bases and J dropped 3; count of bases not matched to a gene: 9. Germline V gene sequence: CDR1 SGHVS, CDR2 FNYEAQ. The CDR3 covers 16 residues. The CDR3 loop is CASSQLRGEDTGELFF. In DNA, the CDR3 is TGTGCCAGCAGCCAACTACGGGGGGAGGACACCGGGGAGCTGTTTTTT.

The chain links TRBV20-1 to TRBJ2-7; D might be TRBD2 (5 bases). This CDR3 contains 13 residues. In germline, CDR1 is DFQATT, CDR2 SNEGSKA (reference sequence). The V end lost 3 bases, the J end lost 1 base, and 10 bases lay between the germline ends. CDR3 nucleotides: TGCAGTGCTAGGTTTCCGGGGTCCTACGAGCAGTACTTC. The encoded protein is CSARFPGSYEQYF.

In its sample, this clonotype was seen a few times. The rearrangement links TRBV7-2 to TRBJ1-4; a weak D match, TRBD1 (5 bases). The CDR3 is 15 residues long. Looked up from germline, CDR1 is SGHTA and CDR2 is FQGNSA. Trimming pared 2 bases from V and 8 bases from J, leaving 15 bases between. CDR3 sequence (DNA): TGTGCCAGCAGCTTAATGGGGCAAGGATCCGAAAAACTGTTTTTT. Translating gives CASSLMGQGSEKLFF.

This clonotype was observed many times. The chain carries TRBV20-1 and TRBJ2-5; D gene uncertain. CDR1 DFQATT and CDR2 SNEGSKA come from the germline V gene (reference sequence). The CDR3 has 13 residues. The ends were cut back, 1 base at V and 2 bases at J, with 8 bases in the middle. CDR3 coding DNA: TGCAGTGCTAGAGGCACCGCACAAGAGACCCAGTACTTC. This sequence encodes CSARGTAQETQYF.

This clonotype came up a few times. The V gene is TRBV24-1, the J gene TRBJ2-5, with D uncertain. Germline loops: CDR1 KGHDR, CDR2 SFDVKD. V was shortened by 5 bases and J by 4 bases, with 10 bases between the two germline ends. The CDR3 totals 13 residues. The CDR3 spells CATSVPGAETQYF. The DNA for the CDR3 is TGTGCCACCAGTGTTCCGGGTGCAGAGACCCAGTACTTC.

This clonotype has at least ten counts. This chain joins TRBV5-1 and TRBJ2-5; a weak D match, TRBD1 (6 bases). V dropped 0 bases and J dropped 1 base, with 10 bases sitting between them. CDR3 length: 15 amino acids. Germline loops: CDR1 SGHRS, CDR2 YFSETQ. The CDR3 reads CASSLDQGTQETQYF. The CDR3 nucleotides are TGCGCCAGCAGCTTGGATCAGGGGACCCAAGAGACCCAGTACTTC.

This clonotype came up many times. V and J are TRBV6-2 or TRBV6-3 and TRBJ2-7, with a weak D call TRBD2 (5 bases). The CDR3 loop spans 13 amino acids. Germline assignment: CDR1 MNHEY and CDR2 SVGEGT. The ends were cut back, 7 bases at V and 0 bases at J, with 10 bases in the middle. The CDR3 region has the DNA TGTGCCAGCAACGGGGAATACTCCTACGAGCAGTACTTC. Protein product: CASNGEYSYEQYF.

This clonotype turned up a few times. The chain recombines TRBV20-1 with TRBJ2-7, with 7 positions matching TRBD2. V lost 6 bases, J lost 4 bases, and 12 bases stayed unmatched. This CDR3 spans 14 amino acids. CDR1 is DFQATT and CDR2 is SNEGSKA in the germline V gene (reference sequence). The CDR3 nucleotides are TGCAGTGCCCCGACCTCCGGGAGGCGGTACGAGCAGTACTTC. Translation: CSAPTSGRRYEQYF.

The V and J genes are TRBV25-1 and TRBJ2-3; D is uncertain. Trimming removed 5 bases from V and 3 bases from J, with 12 bases in between. This CDR3 region has 14 residues. The V gene's germline CDR1 is MGHDK and CDR2 SYGVNS. DNA for the CDR3: TGTGCCAGCAGTCTAACTTACATGACAGATACGCAGTATTTT. Translation: CASSLTYMTDTQYF.

This clonotype was observed a handful of times. The chain couples TRBV6-5 to TRBJ2-7; 7 nucleotides match TRBD2. J gave up 2 bases and V 2 bases, and 12 bases lay outside the gene matches. The germline V gene has CDR1 MNHEY and CDR2 SVGAGI. The CDR3 consists of 17 residues. DNA of the CDR3: TGTGCCAGCAGTTACAAGCGAAGCGGGGCCCAGCCCTACGAGCAGTACTTC. It yields the protein CASSYKRSGAQPYEQYF.

The table lists this clonotype with many counts. V gene TRBV5-1 combines with J gene TRBJ2-5; 7 nucleotides align to TRBD1. The J segment lost 5 bases and the V segment lost 4 bases, leaving 11 bases of the junction unmatched. CDR3 length: 15 residues. Looked up from germline, CDR1 is SGHRS and CDR2 is YFSETQ. DNA of the CDR3: TGCGCCAGCAGCGCCTACAGGGGTGATCGGGAGACCCAGTACTTC. Protein sequence: CASSAYRGDRETQYF.

This clonotype has ten or more counts. V is TRBV20-1 and J is TRBJ1-4; no clear D. The CDR3 extends over 14 amino acids. Germline loops: CDR1 DFQATT, CDR2 SNEGSKA (reference sequence). The germline V and J ends were trimmed by 0 bases and 10 bases, with 15 bases remaining between them. CDR3 in DNA: TGCAGTGCTAGAGATCCGGTCACCCCCGGAAAACTGTTTTTT. It specifies CSARDPVTPGKLFF.

About this clonotype: Germline is not matched at one junction end, which may reflect a read error. J is TRBJ1-2 and V is TRBV5-8; the D gene is possibly TRBD1 (5 bases). Germline-derived CDR1 and CDR2 are SGHTS and YDEGEE. The CDR3 covers 14 residues. CDR3 sequence reads: CASILGVTNYGFTF. CDR3 sequence (DNA): TGTGCCAGCATCCTGGGGGTTACTAACTATGGCTTCACCTTC.

This clonotype was observed many times. The chain couples TRBV7-2 to TRBJ2-3; 11 bases line up with TRBD2. V lost 5 bases to trimming and J lost 0 bases; unmatched junction nucleotides: 19. Germline assignment: CDR1 SGHTA and CDR2 FQGNSA. The CDR3 sequence is 21 residues long. The CDR3 here is CASSPPPRSSGRGLSTDTQYF. The CDR3, as DNA: TGTGCCAGCAGCCCACCCCCTCGGAGTAGCGGGAGGGGGTTAAGCACAGATACGCAGTATTTT.

The table lists this clonotype with a few counts. The chain has TRBV20-1 and TRBJ1-5, with D unresolved. Germline assignment: CDR1 DFQATT and CDR2 SNEGSKA (reference sequence). CDR3 length equals 12 residues. V was shortened by 1 base and J by 3 bases, with 4 bases between the two germline ends. The CDR3 region has the DNA TGCAGTGCTAGAGCTCCCAATCAGCCCCAGCATTTT. This gives the protein CSARAPNQPQHF.

Many counts were recorded for this clonotype. The chain joins TRBV12-3 or TRBV12-4 to TRBJ2-7, with D uncertain. The CDR3 spans 9 residues. Trimming removed 3 bases from V and 9 bases from J, with 3 bases in between. The CDR3 reads CASSFSQYF. The CDR3 DNA follows: TGTGCCAGCAGTTTTTCGCAGTACTTC.

This chain links TRBV25-1 with TRBJ2-2; D uncertain. The germline V gene encodes CDR1 MGHDK and CDR2 SYGVNS. This CDR3 has 11 amino acids. V lost 3 bases and J 7 bases, leaving 3 bases between the germline ends. The DNA of the CDR3 is TGTGCCAGCAGTGAGCTCGGGGAGCTGTTTTTT. It encodes CASSELGELFF. Based on the CDR3 plus reference TRBV25-1 and TRBJ2-2, the full variable domain is EADIYQTPRYLVIGTGKKITLECSQTMGHDKMYWYQQDPGMELHLIHYSYGVNSTEKGDLSSESTVSRIRTEHFPLTLESARPSHTSQYLCASSELGELFFGEGSRLTVL.

This sequence joins TRBV20-1 and TRBJ1-5, with D hard to call. This CDR3 is built from 14 residues. CDR1 DFQATT and CDR2 SNEGSKA come from the germline V gene (reference sequence). Trimming took off 6 bases at V and 3 bases at J, with 15 bases between the two ends. For the CDR3, the DNA is TGCAGTGCCTTACCCGGACCGACCAATCAGCCCCAGCATTTT. Its translation: CSALPGPTNQPQHF.